The 10 T cell receptor beta chains in this list originate from one sample, sequenced in a study of cytomegalovirus exposure and HLA in healthy donors. The study ran its PCR with 60 Vbeta and 13 Jbeta primers. Profiled with immunoSEQ multiplex PCR; TCRdb holds only in-frame clones, not every one. Among around 280,000 clones listed, over 85% were seen once. Source material: PBMCs. The receptors come from a woman younger than 35 in good health and CMV-seronegative.

The chain uses TRBV4-1 and TRBJ2-3, with a tentative D call TRBD2 (5 bases). Looked up from germline, CDR1 is MGHRA and CDR2 is YSYEKL. The V end was cut by 1 base, the J end by 6 bases, with 11 bases between. The CDR3 has 14 amino acids. The CDR3 DNA sequence: TGCGCCAGCAGCCAAGTCGGGGTCCAGGATACGCAGTATTTT. Encoded protein: CASSQVGVQDTQYF.

The sample holds a few counts of this clone. The rearrangement joins TRBV27 to TRBJ1-1; D might be TRBD1 (6 bases). Germline CDR1 MNHEY, CDR2 SMNVEV (reference sequence). Trimming took off 4 bases at V and 3 bases at J, with 24 bases between the two ends. CDR3 size: 18 residues. As DNA, the CDR3 is TGTGCCAGCAGTTCCCTCGGGGCAGGGGACACAATATACACTGAAGCTTTCTTT. Residues: CASSSLGAGDTIYTEAFF.

The V call is TRBV9, the J call TRBJ2-3, with 7 bases aligning to TRBD2. Germline V gene sequence: CDR1 SGDLS, CDR2 YYNGEE. The CDR3 is made up of 14 amino acids. V was pared by 3 bases and J by 3 bases, with 4 bases of the junction left unmatched. CDR3 sequence: CASSGPGGTDTQYF. The CDR3 DNA is TGTGCCAGCAGCGGGCCGGGGGGAACAGATACGCAGTATTTT.

The chain has TRBV20-1 and TRBJ2-5, with D possibly being TRBD2 (5 bases). Germline CDR1 reads DFQATT; CDR2 reads SNEGSKA (reference sequence). V lost 4 bases and J lost 11, with 11 bases in between. CDR3 length: 10 amino acids. The CDR3 protein is CSAIEGKQYF. CDR3 DNA sequence: TGCAGTGCTATTGAGGGAAAGCAGTACTTC.

For this clone: Different DNA sequences within this sample yield the same CDR3. The V and J genes are TRBV19 and TRBJ1-6; TRBD1 matches at 7 bases. Germline CDR1 LNHDA, CDR2 SQIVND (reference sequence). The ends lost 3 bases at V and 7 bases at J; junction bases unmatched: 6. This CDR3 region has 15 residues. The CDR3 DNA follows: TGTGCCAGTAGTATTGGGGACAGAAAAAATTCACCCCTCCACTTT. The encoded protein is CASSIGDRKNSPLHF.

This clone was detected a few times. CDR3 coding DNA: TGTGCCAGCAGTTACGGGAGACAGGGGGCTAGCGGGGAGCTGTTTTTT. Translation: CASSYGRQGASGELFF. The chain combines TRBV6-5 with TRBJ2-2; 10 bases are shared with TRBD1. The length of the CDR3 is 16 residues. CDR1 is MNHEY and CDR2 is SVGAGI in the germline V gene. Trimming took 2 bases from V and 7 from J; bases not matched to a gene: 7.

J is TRBJ2-3 and V is TRBV10-1; 12 bases align to TRBD2. Germline CDR1 is WNHNN and CDR2 is SYGVQD (reference sequence). The CDR3 is 17 residues long. Trimming took 2 bases from V and 5 from J; bases not matched to a gene: 8. The CDR3 DNA sequence: TGCGCCAGCAGTGAGAAGACTAGCGGGGGTTACCGAGATACGCAGTATTTT. Its protein product is CASSEKTSGGYRDTQYF.

The V call is TRBV2, the J call TRBJ1-2, with 7 nucleotides matching TRBD1. CDR1 is SNHLY and CDR2 is FYNNEI in the germline V gene. V shed 6 bases and J 0 bases; nucleotides not matched to a gene: 4. This CDR3 region has 14 residues. For the CDR3, the DNA is TGTGCCAGCAGCCGGACAGGAGCTAACTATGGCTACACCTTC. This sequence encodes CASSRTGANYGYTF.

Points on this clone: The junction does not match germline at one end; this may be a read error. The chain recombines TRBV7-9 with TRBJ2-7; D ambiguous. Germline V CDR1 and CDR2: SEHNR, FQNEAQ (reference sequence). The CDR3 has 12 amino acids. The CDR3 spells CSSSSQTYEQYF. The CDR3 DNA reads as TGTTCCAGCAGCTCCCAGACTTACGAGCAGTACTTC.

The chain recombines TRBV9 with TRBJ2-1, with 8 nucleotides matching TRBD2. This CDR3 has 12 amino acids. From germline, CDR1 is SGDLS and CDR2 YYNGEE. The V and J ends lost 4 bases and 7 bases, in that order; junction bases with no gene match: 1. CDR3 sequence reads: CASSSGGNEQFF. The CDR3 nucleotides are TGTGCCAGCAGCTCGGGAGGGAATGAGCAGTTCTTC.